This TCR beta chain was retrieved from a study of shared clonotypes between healthy human individuals. CDR1 and CDR2 (germline): MGHRA, YSYEKL. The V and J ends lost 0 bases and 5 bases respectively, with 11 bases between them. CDR3 length equals 14 residues. The study, taken as a whole, reports: Blood was the sole source, and tissue repertoires probably differ.

Naive CD8 cells were CD45RO-negative, positively selected for CCR7, excluding terminally differentiated effector memory CD45RA+ cells. On this clone itself: Its antigen remains unknown.

The protocol was immunoSEQ multiplex PCR, while the TCRdb copy is restricted to in-frame clones and leaves out a portion. The sample shows around 2,000,000 clones, roughly 91% of them seen only once. The sequence came from a man between 18 and 29 years old in good health. Some clones in this sample may be carry-over from other donors' samples. The rearrangement uses TRBV4-1 and TRBJ2-7; no definite D call. The sequenced material came from naive CD8+ T cells from PBMCs. The DNA for the CDR3 is TGCGCCAGCAGCCAAGACCCTAGTTACGACGAGCAGTACTTC. This translates into CASSQDPSYDEQYF.